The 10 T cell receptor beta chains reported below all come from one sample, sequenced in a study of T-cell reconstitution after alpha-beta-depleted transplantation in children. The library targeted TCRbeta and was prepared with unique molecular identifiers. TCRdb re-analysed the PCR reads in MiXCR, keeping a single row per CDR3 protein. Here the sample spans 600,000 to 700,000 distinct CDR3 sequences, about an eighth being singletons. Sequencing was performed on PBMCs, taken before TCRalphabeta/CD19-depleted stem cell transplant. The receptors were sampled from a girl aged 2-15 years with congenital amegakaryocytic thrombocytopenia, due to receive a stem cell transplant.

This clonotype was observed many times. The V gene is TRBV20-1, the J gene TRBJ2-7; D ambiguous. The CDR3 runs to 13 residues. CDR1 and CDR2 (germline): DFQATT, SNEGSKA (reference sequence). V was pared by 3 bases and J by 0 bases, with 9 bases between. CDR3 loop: CSARSSHSYEQYF. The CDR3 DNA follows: TGCAGTGCTAGGTCATCTCACTCCTACGAGCAGTACTTC.

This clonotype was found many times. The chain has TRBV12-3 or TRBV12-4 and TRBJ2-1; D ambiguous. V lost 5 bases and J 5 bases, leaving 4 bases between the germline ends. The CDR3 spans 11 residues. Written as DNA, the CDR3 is TGTGCCAGCAGTGTAAACAATGAGCAGTTCTTC. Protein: CASSVNNEQFF.

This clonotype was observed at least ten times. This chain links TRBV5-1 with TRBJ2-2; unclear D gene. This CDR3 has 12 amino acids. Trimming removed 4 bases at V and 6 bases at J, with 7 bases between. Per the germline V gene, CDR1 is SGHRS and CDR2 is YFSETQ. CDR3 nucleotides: TGCGCCAGCAGCATAATCTCCGGGGAGCTGTTTTTT. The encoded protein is CASSIISGELFF.

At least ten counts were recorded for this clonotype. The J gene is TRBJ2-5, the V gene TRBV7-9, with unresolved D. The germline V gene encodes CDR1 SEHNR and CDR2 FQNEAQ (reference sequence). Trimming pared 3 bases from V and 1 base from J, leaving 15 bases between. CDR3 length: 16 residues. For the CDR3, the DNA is TGTGCCAGCAGCTTTCAAGCGACAAATGCCCAAGAGACCCAGTACTTC. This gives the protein CASSFQATNAQETQYF.

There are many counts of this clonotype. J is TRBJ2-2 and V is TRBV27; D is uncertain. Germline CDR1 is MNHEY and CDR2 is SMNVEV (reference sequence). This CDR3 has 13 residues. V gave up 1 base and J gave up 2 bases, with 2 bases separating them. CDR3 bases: TGTGCCAGCAGTTTATTTAACACCGGGGAGCTGTTTTTT. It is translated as CASSLFNTGELFF.

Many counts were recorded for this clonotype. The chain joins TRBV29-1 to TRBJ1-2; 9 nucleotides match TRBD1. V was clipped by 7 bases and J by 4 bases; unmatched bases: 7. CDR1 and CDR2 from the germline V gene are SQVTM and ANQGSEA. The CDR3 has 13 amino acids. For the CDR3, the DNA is TGCAGCGCAACGGACAGGGGATTCTATGGCTACACCTTC. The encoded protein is CSATDRGFYGYTF.

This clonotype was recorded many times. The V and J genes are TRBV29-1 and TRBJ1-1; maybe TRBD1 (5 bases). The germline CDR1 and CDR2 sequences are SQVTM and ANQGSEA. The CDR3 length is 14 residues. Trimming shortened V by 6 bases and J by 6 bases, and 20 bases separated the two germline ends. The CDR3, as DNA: TGCAGCGTGGGGGAGGACCCAGGGAGTCCTGAAGCTTTCTTT. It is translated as CSVGEDPGSPEAFF.

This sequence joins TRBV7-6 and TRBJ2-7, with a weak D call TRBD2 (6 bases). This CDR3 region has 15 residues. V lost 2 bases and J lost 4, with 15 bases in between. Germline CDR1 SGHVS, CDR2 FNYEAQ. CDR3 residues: CASSLRTGTGYEQYF. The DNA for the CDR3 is TGTGCCAGCAGCTTAAGAACCGGGACTGGTTACGAGCAGTACTTC.

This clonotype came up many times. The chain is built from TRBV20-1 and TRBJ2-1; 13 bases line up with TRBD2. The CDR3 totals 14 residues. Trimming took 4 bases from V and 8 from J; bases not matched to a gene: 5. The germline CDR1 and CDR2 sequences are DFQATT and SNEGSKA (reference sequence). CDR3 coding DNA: TGCAGTGCTATCGGACTAGCGGGAGTGGATGAGCAGTTCTTC. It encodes CSAIGLAGVDEQFF.

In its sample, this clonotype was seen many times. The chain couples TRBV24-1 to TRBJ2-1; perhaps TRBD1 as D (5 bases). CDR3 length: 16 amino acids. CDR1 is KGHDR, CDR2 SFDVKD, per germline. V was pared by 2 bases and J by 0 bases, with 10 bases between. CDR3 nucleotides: TGTGCCACCAGTGATTCCAGGGTAAGCTCCTACAATGAGCAGTTCTTC. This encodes CATSDSRVSSYNEQFF.